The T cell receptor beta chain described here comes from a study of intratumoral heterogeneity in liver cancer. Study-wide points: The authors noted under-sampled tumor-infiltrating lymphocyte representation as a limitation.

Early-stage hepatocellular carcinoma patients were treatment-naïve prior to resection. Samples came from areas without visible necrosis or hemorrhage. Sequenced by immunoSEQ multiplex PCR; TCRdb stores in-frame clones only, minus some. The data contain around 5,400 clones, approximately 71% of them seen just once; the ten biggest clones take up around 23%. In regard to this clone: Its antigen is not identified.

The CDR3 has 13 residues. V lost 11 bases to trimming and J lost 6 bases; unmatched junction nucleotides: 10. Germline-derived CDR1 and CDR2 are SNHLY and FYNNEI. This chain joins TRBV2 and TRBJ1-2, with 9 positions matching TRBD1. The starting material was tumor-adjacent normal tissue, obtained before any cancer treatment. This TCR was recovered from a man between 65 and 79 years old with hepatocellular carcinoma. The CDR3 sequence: CAPGGDRVNGYTF. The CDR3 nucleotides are TGTGCCCCGGGGGGGGACAGGGTCAATGGCTACACCTTC. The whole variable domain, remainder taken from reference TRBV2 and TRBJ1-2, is EPEVTQTPSHQVTQMGQEVILRCVPISNHLYFYWYRQILGQKVEFLVSFYNNEISEKSEIFDDQFSVERPDGSNFTLKIRSTKLEDSAMYFCAPGGDRVNGYTFGSGTRLTVV.